One T cell receptor (beta chain) is described in this entry. The specificity of this receptor is unknown. One base away there is no much larger clone; base qualities are not given. In light of the paper, this sample's treatment or condition label describes: randomized to nivolumab then ipilimumab (arm A) or the reverse (arm B). None of the patients in the trial had previously been given DNA-damaging chemotherapy. On a FACS Aria II flow cytometer, live CD3+CD8+ cells that were negative for CD19 and CD56 were sorted from thawed PBMCs. Samples came from patients with melanoma in CheckMate 064, a randomized, open-label phase II trial of sequential checkpoint blockade. Peripheral blood mononuclear cells were collected by leukapheresis, purified using Ficoll-Paque, and frozen in human serum containing about 9.8% DMSO. Immediately after sorting, the purity of sorted blood CD3+CD8+ cells was verified to be >95%, after which DNA was extracted.

The record originates from a study of sequential checkpoint blockade in melanoma (dated by TCRdb to the late 2010s). Context from the whole study: Patients were assigned by 1:1 randomization to either first-line nivolumab followed by ipilimumab (arm A) or ipilimumab followed by nivolumab (arm B). Maintenance nivolumab was given following each of the two trial sequences.

The immunoSEQ Assay was used to immunosequence TCRbeta CDR3 regions from genomic DNA. Before high-throughput sequencing, genomic DNA was amplified using bias-controlled multiplex PCR. On the authors' methods: To quantify the absolute abundance of each unique TCRbeta CDR3 region, the sequences were collapsed and filtered. Clonality, defined as 1 minus Pielou's evenness, was calculated using only productive rearrangements. Clones with significantly greater frequencies in on-treatment versus baseline samples were identified using a previously published method. TCRdb retrieved this table from immuneACCESS and kept in-frame rearrangements only. Not all clones are present; in checked studies, unresolved V genes account for under half, and no reason is known for the remainder. For V, J and clone size, that table is used; D and trimming come from the DNA. The sample table contains around 11,000 clones; only one count was recorded for 65% to 70% of them. Together, the top ten hold approximately 30% of the sample.

Per the germline V gene (reference sequence), MNHNY is the CDR1 and SVGAGI is the CDR2. The CDR3 runs 14 residues from the cysteine to the phenylalanine. Only the CDR3 region is kept as DNA, spanning 42 bases read in frame from base 1. Relative to germline, V is 0 bases shorter and J is 5 bases shorter, with 11 bases between their ends. What the authors observed across the whole study: The model for predicting response that combines TCR metrics with mutation burden needs to be validated in larger, independent patient cohorts.

The rearrangement joined TRBV6-6 to TRBJ2-7; the D region possibly corresponds to TRBD1 (6 bases align). This clonotype was sampled from a human donor with melanoma. Sample: CD8+ T cells sorted from blood (inferred from file names), taken from a patient given nivolumab and ipilimumab in sequence. Here is the DNA: TGTGCCAGCAGTTACTCACTCAGGGGCCACGAGCAGTACTTC. This sequence encodes CASSYSLRGHEQYF.